This record looks at one TCR beta chain sequence and its context. Its antigen is currently not known. No base quality values were provided; no much bigger clone lies one nucleotide off. Clipping removes 2 bases from V and 9 bases from J, with 6 as the unmatched junction base count. CDR1 and CDR2 were assigned from the germline V gene as SGHRS and YFSETQ. The CDR3 starts with the cysteine, ends with the phenylalanine, and has 14 residues. The entry retains the CDR3 DNA only, 42 bases that are in frame from base 1. The TCR beta CDR3 regions were amplified from RNA transcripts. For the first round of RT-PCR on the TCR CDR3, the HTBI primer set was used together with the Qiagen OneStep RT-PCR kit. Libraries were constructed in a second round of multiplex PCR, after which size selection and purification were performed. Paired-end sequencing of the libraries was performed with 100 bp reads on an Illumina HiSeq2000. Regarding the original processing steps: Raw data were processed with SOAPnuke, discarding reads with adapters, uncalled bases, mean Phred below 15, or no exact constant-primer or identifier match. High-quality paired reads were merged with COPE v1.2.5, and unique nucleotide sequences were defined as clonotypes. Clonotypes were aligned to IMGT TRBV, TRBD and TRBJ reference segments using MiTCR v1.1. Analysis was restricted to V-J combinations with a frequency above 0.0001, which covered roughly 99% of repertoires. The TCS score was defined as F50 (clonal expansion) divided by E x V (chaos), with BLOSUM62-based TCRdist calculated between CDR3 peptides within each V-J. Welch's t-statistics and random forest reduced around 520 V-J features to 10 to 15, which were used in a naive Bayes classifier (R e1071). The public reads were run again by TCRdb, first through fastp at Q25 and then through MiXCR, and only productive beta chains were kept. Each entry is one CDR3 protein sequence, shown with its most common DNA and genes. The V and J calls, along with clone size, are taken from TCRdb and not from the paper's own processing. The sample table contains under 300,000 distinct CDR3 sequences; only one count was recorded for about 15% of them. The ten largest account for around 30% of the sample.

This entry belongs to a study of T cells in Graves' hyperthyroidism and ophthalmopathy (dated by TCRdb to the late 2010s). For the wider study: Peripheral blood was collected at initial diagnosis, before any treatment. According to the paper, TCR Vbeta CDR3 sequencing was carried out on 135 peripheral blood samples, which came from 40 to 45 ophthalmopathy, around 74 hyperthyroidism and approximately 17 progressor patients. Thyroid tissue and blood T-cell repertoires from about six Graves' hyperthyroidism patients were also compared in the study. Following sampling, methimazole starting at 30 mg daily was given to hyperthyroidism patients, and high-dose intravenous methylprednisolone was given to ophthalmopathy patients. Prospective prediction of ophthalmopathy was tested in an independent validation cohort consisting of fewer than 20 hyperthyroidism patients and approximately 16 patients who later progressed to ophthalmopathy. The 95 to 100 discovery patients were randomly divided into training and test sets at a 7:3 ratio. TCR V-J signatures able to tell the groups apart were searched for in a discovery cohort of 95 to 100 patients, of whom around 42 had Graves' ophthalmopathy and about 60 had stable Graves' hyperthyroidism. The paper as a whole reports these results and caveats: In validation, the model predicted progression to ophthalmopathy with just under 71% sensitivity and approximately 72% specificity, a median of about 6.7 months before onset. Sample size was not statistically predetermined, and blinding of investigators to group allocation was not performed. Most expanded thyroid clonotypes (frequency above 0.001) were also found in blood, which suggests that blood repertoires may mirror thyroid immune responses. A 13 V-J signature model separated ophthalmopathy from stable hyperthyroidism, with about 90% sensitivity and roughly 84% specificity in cross-validation and 80%/75% in testing.

Hyperthyroidism patients were aged 18 to 65 years and newly diagnosed, with disease duration of less than 2 months. Any patient with an uncontrolled infection, another autoimmune disease, pregnancy or lactation was excluded. Diagnoses were based on clinical symptoms, serum thyroxine and TRAb, thyroid ultrasound and orbital computed tomography. Blood from progressor patients was drawn when they were first diagnosed with hyperthyroidism, before any ophthalmopathy symptoms appeared. PBMCs were isolated from about 9 ml of fresh peripheral blood by Ficoll-Paque density gradient centrifugation. Progressor patients were initially diagnosed with Graves' hyperthyroidism and developed ophthalmopathy during follow-up. Trizol reagent was used to extract total RNA, and RNA quality was then checked on an Agilent 2100 Bioanalyzer.

The sequence was obtained from a woman aged 45-65 years with Graves' hyperthyroidism that later progressed to Graves' ophthalmopathy. Sequences were obtained from blood. This chain is built from TRBV5-1 and TRBJ2-1, with 9 central nucleotides matching TRBD2. The CDR3 has the sequence CASSFKAGGREQFF. The sequenced DNA is TGCGCCAGCAGCTTCAAAGCGGGAGGTCGTGAGCAGTTCTTC.